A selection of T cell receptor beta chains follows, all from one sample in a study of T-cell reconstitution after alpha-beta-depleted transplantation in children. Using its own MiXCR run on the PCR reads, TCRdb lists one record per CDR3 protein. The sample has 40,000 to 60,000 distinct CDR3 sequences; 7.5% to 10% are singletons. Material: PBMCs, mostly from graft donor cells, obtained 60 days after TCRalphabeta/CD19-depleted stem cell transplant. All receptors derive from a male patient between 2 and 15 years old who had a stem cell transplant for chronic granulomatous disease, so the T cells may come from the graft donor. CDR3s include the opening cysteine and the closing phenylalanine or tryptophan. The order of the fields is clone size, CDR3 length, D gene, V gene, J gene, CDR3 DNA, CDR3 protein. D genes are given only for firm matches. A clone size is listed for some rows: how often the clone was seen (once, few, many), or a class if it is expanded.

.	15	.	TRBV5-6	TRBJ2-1	TGTGCCAGCAGCTTATCGGCAAACGATTACAATGAGCAGTTCTTC	CASSLSANDYNEQFF
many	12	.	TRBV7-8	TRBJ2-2	TGTGCCAGCAGCTTATTTTTTGGGGAGCTGTTTTTT	CASSLFFGELFF
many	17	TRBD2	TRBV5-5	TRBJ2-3	TGTGCCAGCAGCTTGAGGGTCTCGGGACTAGATACAGATACGCAGTATTTT	CASSLRVSGLDTDTQYF
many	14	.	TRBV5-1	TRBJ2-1	TGCGCCAGCAGCTCTGGGACCACATACAATGAGCAGTTCTTC	CASSSGTTYNEQFF
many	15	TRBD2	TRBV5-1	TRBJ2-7	TGCGCCAGCAGCTTTGGTAGCGGGATTCCCTACGAGCAGTACTTC	CASSFGSGIPYEQYF
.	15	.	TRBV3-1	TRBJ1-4	TGTGCCAGCAGCCAAAGGAGGAACAGTTATGAAAAACTGTTTTTT	CASSQRRNSYEKLFF
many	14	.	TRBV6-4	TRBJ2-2	TGTGCCAGCAGTGACGGAGAGAACACCGGGGAGCTGTTTTTT	CASSDGENTGELFF
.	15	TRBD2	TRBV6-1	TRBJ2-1	TGTGCCAGCAGTGACCTAGCGGGAGTCTACAATGAGCAGTTCTTC	CASSDLAGVYNEQFF
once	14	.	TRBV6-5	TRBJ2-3	TGTGCCAGCAGTTACCGGAAGTACGCAGATACGCAGTATTTT	CASSYRKYADTQYF
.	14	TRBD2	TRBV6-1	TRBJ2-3	TGTGCCAGCACTCGGGACTATCTCACAGATACGCAGTATTTT	CASTRDYLTDTQYF
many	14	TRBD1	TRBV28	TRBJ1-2	TGTGCCAGCAGACTACAGGGGGGATACTATGGCTACACCTTC	CASRLQGGYYGYTF
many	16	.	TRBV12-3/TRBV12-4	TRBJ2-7	TGTGCCAGCAGTTTATTGATAGGAGGGAACGGCTACGAGCAGTACTTC	CASSLLIGGNGYEQYF
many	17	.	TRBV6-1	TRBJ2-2	TGTGCCAGCAGTCCCCGTGATGGCAGAATATTATCCGGGGAGCTGTTTTTT	CASSPRDGRILSGELFF
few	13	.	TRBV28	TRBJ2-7	TGTGCCACCTTTGGGGTAGTTACCTACGAGCAGTACTTC	CATFGVVTYEQYF
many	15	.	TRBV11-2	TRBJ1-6	TGTGCCAGCAGCTTAGTAGCAGGGACACACTCACCCCTCCACTTT	CASSLVAGTHSPLHF
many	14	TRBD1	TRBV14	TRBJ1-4	TGTGCCAGCAACGGACAGGGGCAGGCTGAAAAACTGTTTTTT	CASNGQGQAEKLFF
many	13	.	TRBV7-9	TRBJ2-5	TGTGCCAGCAGCTCCAGTCTCCAAGAGACCCAGTACTTC	CASSSSLQETQYF
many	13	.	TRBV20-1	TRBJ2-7	TGCAGTGCTAGTTCTAGCGCCCTCTACGAGCAGTACTTC	CSASSSALYEQYF
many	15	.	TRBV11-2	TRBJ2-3	TGTGCCAGCAGCGGCGGGGTCATTAGCACAGATACGCAGTATTTT	CASSGGVISTDTQYF
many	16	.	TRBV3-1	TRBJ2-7	TGTGCCAGCAGCCCCAATCCAGCGAAAACCTCCTACGAGCAGTACTTC	CASSPNPAKTSYEQYF
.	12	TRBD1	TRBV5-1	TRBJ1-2	TGCGCCAGCAGCCAGGGGACAGGGCATTCCACCTTC	CASSQGTGHSTF
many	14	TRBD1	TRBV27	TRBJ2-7	TGTGCCAGCAGTTTATACACAGGGGGCTACGAGCAGTACTTC	CASSLYTGGYEQYF
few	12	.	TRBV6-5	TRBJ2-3	TGTGCCAGCAGTACACCTACAGATACGCAGTATTTT	CASSTPTDTQYF
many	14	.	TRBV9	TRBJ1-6	TGTGCCAGCAGGGGAGCCATCGTTAATTCACCCCTCCACTTT	CASRGAIVNSPLHF
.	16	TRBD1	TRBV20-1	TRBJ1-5	TGCAGTGCTCAACCACAGGGGGGTTGGGGCAATCAGCCCCAGCATTTT	CSAQPQGGWGNQPQHF
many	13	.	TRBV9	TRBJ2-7	TGTGCCAGCAGCGTCGGAGCCCACTACGAGCAGTACTTC	CASSVGAHYEQYF
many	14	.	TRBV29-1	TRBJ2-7	TGCAGCGTTTGTCCAGGAGCCGTCTCCTACGAGCAGTACTTC	CSVCPGAVSYEQYF
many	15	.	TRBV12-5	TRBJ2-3	TGTGCTAGTGGTTTGGGAGTACTAGGGGGGGATACGCAGTATTTT	CASGLGVLGGDTQYF
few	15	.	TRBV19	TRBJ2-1	TGTGCCAGTAGTCCCCCCGAGGTCTCCTACAATGAGCAGTTCTTC	CASSPPEVSYNEQFF
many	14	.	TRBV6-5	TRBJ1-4	TGTGCCAGCAGTTACGGATCAACTAATGAAAAACTGTTTTTT	CASSYGSTNEKLFF
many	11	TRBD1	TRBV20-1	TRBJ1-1	TGCAGTGCTGGACAGGGGATGGGAGCTTTCTTT	CSAGQGMGAFF
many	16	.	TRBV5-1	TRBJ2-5	TGCGCCAGCAGCCACATACGAATTACCGGACAAGAGACCCAGTACTTC	CASSHIRITGQETQYF
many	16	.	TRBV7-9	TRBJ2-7	TGTGCCAGCAGCTTAGTGGTGGGAGTTATTTCCTACGAGCAGTACTTC	CASSLVVGVISYEQYF
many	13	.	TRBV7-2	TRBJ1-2	TGTGCCAGCAGGGGGGCCCTGTACGATGGCTACACCTTC	CASRGALYDGYTF
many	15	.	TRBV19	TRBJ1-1	TGTGCCAGTACTCCTATTGACTCGGGGGGCACTGAAGCTTTCTTT	CASTPIDSGGTEAFF
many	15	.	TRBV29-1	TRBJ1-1	TGCAGCGTCGATATAAGCCCTAGAGGCGACACTGAAGCTTTCTTT	CSVDISPRGDTEAFF
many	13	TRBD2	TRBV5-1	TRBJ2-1	TGCGCCAGTTCTAGCGGGAGGTACAATGAGCAGTTCTTC	CASSSGRYNEQFF
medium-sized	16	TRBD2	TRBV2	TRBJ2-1	TGTGCCAGCATACAAAACTCGGGACTAGCGGGAGACGAGCAGTTCTTC	CASIQNSGLAGDEQFF
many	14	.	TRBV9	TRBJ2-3	TGTGCCAGCACCCCTCCGATGGAGACAGATACGCAGTATTTT	CASTPPMETDTQYF
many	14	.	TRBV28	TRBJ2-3	TGTGCCAGCAGCCCGCGGCGGGTTTCAGATACGCAGTATTTT	CASSPRRVSDTQYF
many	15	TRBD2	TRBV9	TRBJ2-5	TGTGCCAGCAGCGCCTATAGCGGGCCTAAAGAGACCCAGTACTTC	CASSAYSGPKETQYF
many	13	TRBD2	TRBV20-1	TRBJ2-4	TGCAGTGCTAGGGGACTAGCGGGAAACATTCAGTACTTC	CSARGLAGNIQYF
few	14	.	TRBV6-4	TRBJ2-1	TGTGCCAGCAGTGTGGCTAGCGACTACAATGAGCAGTTCTTC	CASSVASDYNEQFF
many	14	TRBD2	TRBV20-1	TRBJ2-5	TGCAGTGCTCCCAAACTAGCGGGTGAAGAGACCCAGTACTTC	CSAPKLAGEETQYF
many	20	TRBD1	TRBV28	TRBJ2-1	TGTGCCAGCAGCGATCCCCCCGAGCTTGGGACAGGGGGCCGATACAATGAGCAGTTCTTC	CASSDPPELGTGGRYNEQFF
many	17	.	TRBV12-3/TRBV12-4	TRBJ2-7	TGTGCCAGCAGTTTATATCGGGTGGAGGGCCTTGACTACGAGCAGTACTTC	CASSLYRVEGLDYEQYF
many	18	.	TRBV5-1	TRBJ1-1	TGCGCCAGCAGCCATAGCCCCCAAATAGTTGCTGAAAACACTGAAGCTTTCTTT	CASSHSPQIVAENTEAFF
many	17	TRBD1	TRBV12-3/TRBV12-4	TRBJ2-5	TGTGCCAGCAGTCGGGACAGGGGCCTGAGAGCTCAAGAGACCCAGTACTTC	CASSRDRGLRAQETQYF
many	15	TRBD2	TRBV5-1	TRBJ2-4	TGCGCCAGCAGCACGGGGGTCCGGGGGGGCGACATTCAGTACTTC	CASSTGVRGGDIQYF
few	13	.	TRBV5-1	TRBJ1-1	TGCGCCAGCAGCCCAAGGGGGGGCACTGAAGCTTTCTTT	CASSPRGGTEAFF
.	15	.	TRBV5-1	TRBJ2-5	TGCGCCAGCAGCCTGGAGGGCAGTAACCAAGAGACCCAGTACTTC	CASSLEGSNQETQYF
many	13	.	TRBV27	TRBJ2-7	TGTGCCAGCAGTCCACGCTCCCACTACGAGCAGTACTTC	CASSPRSHYEQYF
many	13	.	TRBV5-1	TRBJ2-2	TGCGCCAGCAGCTTGGAACACACCGGGGAGCTGTTTTTT	CASSLEHTGELFF
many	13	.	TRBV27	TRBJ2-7	TGTGCCAGCAGTTTCTCCAGTACCAACGAGCAGTACTTC	CASSFSSTNEQYF
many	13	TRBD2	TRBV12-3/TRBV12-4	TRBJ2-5	TGTGCCAGCAGCTTTGCCCAAGCGGGAACCCAGTACTTC	CASSFAQAGTQYF
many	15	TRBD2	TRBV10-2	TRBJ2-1	TGCGCCAGCAGTGAGGTAGCGGGAGGGCCGGATGAGCAGTTCTTC	CASSEVAGGPDEQFF
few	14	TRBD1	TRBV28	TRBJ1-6	TGTGCCAGCAGTTCAGGGGGGGGTAATTCACCCCTCCACTTT	CASSSGGGNSPLHF
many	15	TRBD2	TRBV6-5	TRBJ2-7	TGTGCCAGCAGTTACTCGACTAGCGGAGACTACGAGCAGTACTTC	CASSYSTSGDYEQYF
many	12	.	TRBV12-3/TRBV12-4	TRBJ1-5	TGTGCCAGCAGGGTCGGGGGGCAGCCCCAGCATTTT	CASRVGGQPQHF
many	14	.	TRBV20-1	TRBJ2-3	TGCAGTGCTAGAGACAGGACGACTAGTCTTACGCAGTATTTT	CSARDRTTSLTQYF